What follows describes a single T cell receptor beta chain. Antigen unknown. cDNA prepared by RNA extraction and subsequent reverse transcription served as the template for sequencing. Repertoires were generated with immunoSEQ multiplex PCR, while TCRdb's copy carries only in-frame clones and drops some. The sample holds 150,000 or so clones; approximately 50% are singletons and the top ten take 6.5% to 7.5%. Isolation of CD4+ and CD8+ T cells from PBMCs was achieved by sorting. The sample comes from a study of CD8+ T cells in alopecia areata. Study-level points and caveats: In lesional scalp, particularly from alopecia totalis/universalis, clonality was higher than in normal scalp.

Trimming pared 6 bases from V and 1 base from J, leaving 9 bases between. Per the germline V gene, CDR1 is MNHEY and CDR2 is SMNVEV (reference sequence). This CDR3 is built from 13 residues. This clonotype was sampled from a human donor with alopecia areata. Sequences were obtained from CD4+ T cells sorted from blood. This rearrangement joins TRBV27 to TRBJ1-1; D remains ambiguous. The CDR3 DNA is TGTGCCAGCAGCCGGACGTGGAACACTGAAGCTTTCTTT. It codes for CASSRTWNTEAFF.